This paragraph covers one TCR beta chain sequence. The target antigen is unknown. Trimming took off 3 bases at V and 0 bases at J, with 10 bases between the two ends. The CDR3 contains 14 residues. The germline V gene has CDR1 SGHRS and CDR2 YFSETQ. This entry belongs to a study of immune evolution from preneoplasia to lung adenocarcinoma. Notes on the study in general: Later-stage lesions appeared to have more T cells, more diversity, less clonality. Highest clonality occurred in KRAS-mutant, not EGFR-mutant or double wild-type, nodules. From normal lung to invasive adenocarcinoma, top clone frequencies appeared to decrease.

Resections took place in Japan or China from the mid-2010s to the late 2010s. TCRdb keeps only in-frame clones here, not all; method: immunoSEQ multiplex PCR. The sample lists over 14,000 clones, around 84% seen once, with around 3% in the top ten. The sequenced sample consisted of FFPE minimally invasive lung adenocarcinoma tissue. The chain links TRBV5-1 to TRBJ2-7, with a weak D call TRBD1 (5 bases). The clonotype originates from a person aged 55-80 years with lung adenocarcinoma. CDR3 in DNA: TGCGCCAGCAGCTCTCGGACACTCTCCTACGAGCAGTACTTC. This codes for CASSSRTLSYEQYF.